This T cell receptor beta chain was captured by sequencing in a study of T cells in Graves' hyperthyroidism and ophthalmopathy. The germline V and J ends were trimmed by 5 bases and 0 bases, with 17 bases remaining between them. The CDR3 loop spans 17 amino acids. The germline V gene encodes CDR1 KGHSH and CDR2 LQKENI. Amplification yielded TCR beta CDR3 regions, with RNA transcripts as the source. The TCR CDR3 first-round RT-PCR relied on the HTBI primer set. MiXCR, run by TCRdb on the multiplex PCR reads, gives a single entry per CDR3 protein. Among a few hundred thousand distinct CDR3 sequences listed, roughly an eighth were seen once.

The chain links TRBV18 to TRBJ1-3; D perhaps matches TRBD1 (5 bases). This sequence was found in a woman between 35 and 50 years old with Graves' ophthalmopathy. Sequenced input: blood. CDR3 region: CASSDLTGSYSGNTIYF. CDR3 coding DNA: TGTGCCAGCTCAGACCTAACAGGCTCCTACTCTGGAAACACCATATATTTT.